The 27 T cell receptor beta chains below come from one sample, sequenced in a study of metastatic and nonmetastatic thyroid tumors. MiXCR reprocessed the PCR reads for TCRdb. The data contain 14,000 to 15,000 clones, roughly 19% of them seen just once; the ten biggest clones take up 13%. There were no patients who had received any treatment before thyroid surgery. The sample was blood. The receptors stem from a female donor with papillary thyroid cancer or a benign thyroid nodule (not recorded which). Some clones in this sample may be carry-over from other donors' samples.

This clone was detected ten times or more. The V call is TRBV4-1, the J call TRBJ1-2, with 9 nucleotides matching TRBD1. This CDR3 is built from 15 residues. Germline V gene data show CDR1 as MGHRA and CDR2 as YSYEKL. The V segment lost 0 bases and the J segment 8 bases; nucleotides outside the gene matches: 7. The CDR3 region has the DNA TGCGCCAGCAGCCAAGATATGGGGACAGGGCTGGGCTACACCTTC. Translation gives CASSQDMGTGLGYTF.

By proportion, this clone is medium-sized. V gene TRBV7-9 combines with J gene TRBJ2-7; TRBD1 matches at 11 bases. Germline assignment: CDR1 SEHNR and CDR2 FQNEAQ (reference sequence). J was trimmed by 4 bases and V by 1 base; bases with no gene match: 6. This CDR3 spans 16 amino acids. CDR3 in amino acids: CASSLGGQGAGYEQYF. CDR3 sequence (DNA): TGTGCCAGCAGCTTAGGAGGACAGGGGGCAGGGTACGAGCAGTACTTC.

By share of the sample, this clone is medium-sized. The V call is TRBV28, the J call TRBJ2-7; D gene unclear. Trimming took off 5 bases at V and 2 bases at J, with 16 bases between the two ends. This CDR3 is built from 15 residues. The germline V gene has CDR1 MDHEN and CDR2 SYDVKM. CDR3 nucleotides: TGTGCCAGCAGTCCTCGGCGCCTTGTTACCTACGAGCAGTACTTC. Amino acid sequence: CASSPRRLVTYEQYF. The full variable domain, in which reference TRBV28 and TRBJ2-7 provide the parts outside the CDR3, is DVKVTQSSRYLVKRTGEKVFLECVQDMDHENMFWYRQDPGLGLRLIYFSYDVKMKEKGDIPEGYSVSREKKERFSLILESASTNQTSMYLCASSPRRLVTYEQYFGPGTRLTVT.

CDR3 sequence reads: CAWRGWDYEQYF. CDR3 nucleotides: TGTGCCTGGCGAGGGTGGGACTACGAGCAGTACTTC. This chain uses TRBV30 with TRBJ2-7; D might be TRBD2 (5 bases). The CDR3 has 12 residues. Per the germline V gene, CDR1 is GTSNPN and CDR2 is SVGIG (reference sequence). V gave up 5 bases and J gave up 3 bases, with 11 bases separating them.

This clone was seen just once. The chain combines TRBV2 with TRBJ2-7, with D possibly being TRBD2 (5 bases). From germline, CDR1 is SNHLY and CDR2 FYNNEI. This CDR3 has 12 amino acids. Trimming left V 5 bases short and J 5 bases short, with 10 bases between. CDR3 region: CASSRERDEQYF. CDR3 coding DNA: TGTGCCAGCAGTCGCGAGAGGGACGAGCAGTACTTC.

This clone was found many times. The CDR3: CASSDGRENTEAFF. The CDR3 coding sequence is TGTGCCAGCAGTGACGGGCGGGAAAACACTGAAGCTTTCTTT. The J gene is TRBJ1-1, the V gene TRBV6-4; no definite D call. Germline V gene lookup returns CDR1 MRHNA and CDR2 SNTAGT. V shed 2 bases and J shed 2 bases, with 9 bases lying between them. CDR3 size: 14 residues.

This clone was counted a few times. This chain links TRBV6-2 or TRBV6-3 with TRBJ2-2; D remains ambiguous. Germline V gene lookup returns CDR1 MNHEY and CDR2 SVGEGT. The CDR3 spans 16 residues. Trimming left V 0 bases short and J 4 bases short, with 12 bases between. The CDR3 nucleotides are TGTGCCAGCAGTTACTCAGCTAGTTTTAGCACCGGGGAGCTGTTTTTT. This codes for CASSYSASFSTGELFF.

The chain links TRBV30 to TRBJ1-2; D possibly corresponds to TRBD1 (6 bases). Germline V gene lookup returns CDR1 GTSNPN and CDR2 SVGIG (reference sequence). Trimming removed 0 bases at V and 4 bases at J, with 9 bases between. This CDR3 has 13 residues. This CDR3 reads CAWSVQGGYGYTF. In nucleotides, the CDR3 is TGTGCCTGGAGTGTACAGGGTGGCTATGGCTACACCTTC.

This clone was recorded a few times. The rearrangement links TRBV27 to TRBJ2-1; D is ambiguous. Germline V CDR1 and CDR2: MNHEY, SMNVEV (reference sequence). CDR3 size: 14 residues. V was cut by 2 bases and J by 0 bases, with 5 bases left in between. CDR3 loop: CASSLAYSYNEQFF. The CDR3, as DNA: TGTGCCAGCAGTTTAGCGTACTCCTACAATGAGCAGTTCTTC.

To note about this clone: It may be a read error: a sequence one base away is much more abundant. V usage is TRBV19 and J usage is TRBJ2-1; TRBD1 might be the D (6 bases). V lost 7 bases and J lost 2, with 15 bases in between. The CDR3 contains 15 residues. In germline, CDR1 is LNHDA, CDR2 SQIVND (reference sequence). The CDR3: CASTGVASAYNEQFF. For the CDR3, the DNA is TGTGCCAGTACAGGGGTAGCGTCGGCCTACAATGAGCAGTTCTTC.

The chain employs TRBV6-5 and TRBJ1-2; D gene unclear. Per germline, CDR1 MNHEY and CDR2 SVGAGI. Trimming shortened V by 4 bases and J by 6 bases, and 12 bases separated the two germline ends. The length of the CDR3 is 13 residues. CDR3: CASSSPGGNGYTF. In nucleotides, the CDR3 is TGTGCCAGCAGTTCACCGGGCGGGAATGGCTACACCTTC.

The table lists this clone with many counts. CDR3 sequence reads: CSARNSYEQYF. The CDR3 DNA reads as TGCAGTGCCCGGAACTCCTACGAGCAGTACTTC. The chain links TRBV20-1 to TRBJ2-7; D ambiguous. The germline CDR1 and CDR2 sequences are DFQATT and SNEGSKA (reference sequence). Deletions cut 6 bases from V and 0 bases from J, with 6 bases between. The CDR3 sequence is 11 residues long.

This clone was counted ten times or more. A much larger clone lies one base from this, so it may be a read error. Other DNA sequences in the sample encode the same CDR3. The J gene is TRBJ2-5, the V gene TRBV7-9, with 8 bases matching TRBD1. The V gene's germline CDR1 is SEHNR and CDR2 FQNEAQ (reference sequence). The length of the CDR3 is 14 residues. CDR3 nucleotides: TGTGCCAGCAGTCCAGGGGGCGGGGAGGAGACCCAATACTTC. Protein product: CASSPGGGEETQYF.

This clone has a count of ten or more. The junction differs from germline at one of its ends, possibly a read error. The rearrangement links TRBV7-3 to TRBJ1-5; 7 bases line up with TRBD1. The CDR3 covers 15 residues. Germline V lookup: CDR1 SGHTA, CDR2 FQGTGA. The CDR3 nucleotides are TGTGCCGGCAGCCTACTGAGGGGGCCTAGGCAGCCCCAGCATTTT. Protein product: CAGSLLRGPRQPQHF.

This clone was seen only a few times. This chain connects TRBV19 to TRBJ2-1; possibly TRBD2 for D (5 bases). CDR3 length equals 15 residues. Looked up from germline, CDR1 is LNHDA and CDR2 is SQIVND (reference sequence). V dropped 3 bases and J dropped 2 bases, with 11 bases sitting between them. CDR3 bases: TGTGCCAGTAGTATGGAACCTAGCCCCTACAATGAGCAGTTCTTC. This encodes CASSMEPSPYNEQFF.

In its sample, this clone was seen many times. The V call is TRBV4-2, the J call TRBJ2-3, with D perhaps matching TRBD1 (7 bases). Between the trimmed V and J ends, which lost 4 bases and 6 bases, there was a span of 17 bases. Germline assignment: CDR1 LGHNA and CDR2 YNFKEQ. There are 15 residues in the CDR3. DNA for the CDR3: TGTGCCAGCAGCCGAAATTCCCAGGGGGGTGATACGCAGTATTTT. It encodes CASSRNSQGGDTQYF.

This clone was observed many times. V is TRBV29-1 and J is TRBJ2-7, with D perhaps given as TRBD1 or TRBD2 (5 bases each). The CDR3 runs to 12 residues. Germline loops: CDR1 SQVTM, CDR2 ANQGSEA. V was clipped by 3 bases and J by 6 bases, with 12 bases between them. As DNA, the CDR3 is TGCAGCGTTGATGGGACCCACGGCGAGCAGTACTTC. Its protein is CSVDGTHGEQYF.

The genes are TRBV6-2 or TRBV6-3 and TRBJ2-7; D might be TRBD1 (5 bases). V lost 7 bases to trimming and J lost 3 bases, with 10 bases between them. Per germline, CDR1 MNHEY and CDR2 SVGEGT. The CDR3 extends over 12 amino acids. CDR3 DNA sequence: TGTGCCAGCACCAGGGTGGGCTACGAGCAGTACTTC. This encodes CASTRVGYEQYF.

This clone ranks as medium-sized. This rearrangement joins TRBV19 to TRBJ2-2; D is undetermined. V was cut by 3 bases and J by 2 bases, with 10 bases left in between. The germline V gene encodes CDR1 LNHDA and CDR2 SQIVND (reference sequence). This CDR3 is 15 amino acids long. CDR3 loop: CASSILGENTGELFF. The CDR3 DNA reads TGTGCCAGTAGTATTTTGGGCGAAAACACCGGGGAGCTGTTTTTT.

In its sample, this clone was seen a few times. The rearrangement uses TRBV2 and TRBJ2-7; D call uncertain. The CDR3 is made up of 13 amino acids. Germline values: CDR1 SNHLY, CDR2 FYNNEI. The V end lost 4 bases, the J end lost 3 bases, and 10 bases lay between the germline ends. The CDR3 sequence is CASSVRLVYEQYF. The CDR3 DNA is TGTGCCAGCAGTGTTCGCCTAGTCTACGAGCAGTACTTC.

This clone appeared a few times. CDR3 sequence: CASSAGRSMYNEQFF. As DNA, the CDR3 is TGTGCCAGCAGCGCAGGGAGGTCCATGTACAATGAGCAGTTCTTC. The gene calls are TRBV6-1 and TRBJ2-1; D is perhaps TRBD2 (6 bases). CDR1 is MNHNS and CDR2 is SASEGT in the germline V gene. The V end lost 6 bases, the J end lost 4 bases, and 16 bases lay between the germline ends. The CDR3 contains 15 residues.

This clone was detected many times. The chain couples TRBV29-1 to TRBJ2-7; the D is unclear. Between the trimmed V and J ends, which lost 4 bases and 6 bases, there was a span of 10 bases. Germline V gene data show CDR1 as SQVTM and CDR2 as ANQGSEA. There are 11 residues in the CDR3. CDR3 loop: CSVAQTSEQYF. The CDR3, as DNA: TGCAGCGTTGCTCAGACATCCGAGCAGTACTTC.

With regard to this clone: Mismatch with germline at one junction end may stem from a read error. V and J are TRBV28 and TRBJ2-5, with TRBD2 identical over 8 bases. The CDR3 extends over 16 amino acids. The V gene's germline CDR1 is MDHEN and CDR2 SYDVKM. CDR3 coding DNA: TGTGCCAGCTTCTATCGACGGGGGGGGTTCCAAGAGACCCGGTACTTC. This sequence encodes CASFYRRGGFQETRYF.

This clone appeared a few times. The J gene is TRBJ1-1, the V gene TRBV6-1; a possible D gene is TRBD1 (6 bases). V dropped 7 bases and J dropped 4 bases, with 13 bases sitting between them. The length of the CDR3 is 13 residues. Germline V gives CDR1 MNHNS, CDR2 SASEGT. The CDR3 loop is CASKGGVGTEAFF. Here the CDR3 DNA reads TGTGCCAGCAAGGGGGGGGTAGGCACTGAAGCTTTCTTT.

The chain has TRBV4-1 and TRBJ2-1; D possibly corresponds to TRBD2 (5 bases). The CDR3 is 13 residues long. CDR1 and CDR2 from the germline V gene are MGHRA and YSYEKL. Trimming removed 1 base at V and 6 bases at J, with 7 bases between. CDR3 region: CASSQVRGNEQFF. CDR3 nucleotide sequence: TGCGCCAGCAGCCAAGTACGGGGCAATGAGCAGTTCTTC.

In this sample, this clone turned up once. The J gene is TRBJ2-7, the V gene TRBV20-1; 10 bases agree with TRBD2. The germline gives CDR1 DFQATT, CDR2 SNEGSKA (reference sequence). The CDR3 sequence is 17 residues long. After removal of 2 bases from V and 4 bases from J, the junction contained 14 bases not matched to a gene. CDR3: CSARWGQAEREGYEQYF. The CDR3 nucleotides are TGCAGTGCTAGATGGGGCCAGGCGGAGCGGGAGGGATACGAGCAGTACTTC.

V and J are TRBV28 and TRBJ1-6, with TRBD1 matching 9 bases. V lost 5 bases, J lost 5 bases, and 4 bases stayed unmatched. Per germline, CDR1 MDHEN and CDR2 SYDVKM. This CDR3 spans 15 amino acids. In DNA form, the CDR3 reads TGTGCCAGCAGTCTTGGGACAGGGAATAATTCACCCCTCCACTTT. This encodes CASSLGTGNNSPLHF.